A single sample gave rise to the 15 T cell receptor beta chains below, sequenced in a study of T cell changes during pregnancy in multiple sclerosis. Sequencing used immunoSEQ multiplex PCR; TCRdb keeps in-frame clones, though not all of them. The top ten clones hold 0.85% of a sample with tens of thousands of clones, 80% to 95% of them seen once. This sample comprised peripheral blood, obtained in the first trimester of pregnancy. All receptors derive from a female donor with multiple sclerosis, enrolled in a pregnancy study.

CDR3 nucleotide sequence: TGTGCCAGCTCACCCGGCTTTTCGGGACAGGGCAGAAACATTCAGTACTTC. Its translation: CASSPGFSGQGRNIQYF. The chain joins TRBV18 to TRBJ2-4; 9 bases agree with TRBD1. This CDR3 spans 17 amino acids. V lost 3 bases, J lost 6 bases, and 12 bases stayed unmatched. CDR1 KGHSH and CDR2 LQKENI come from the germline V gene.

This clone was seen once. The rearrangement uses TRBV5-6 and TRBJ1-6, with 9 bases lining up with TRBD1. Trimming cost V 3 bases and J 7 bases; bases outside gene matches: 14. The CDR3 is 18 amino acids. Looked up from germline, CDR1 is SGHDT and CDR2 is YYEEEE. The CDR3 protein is CASSYPQTGGLLNSPLHF. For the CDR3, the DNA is TGTGCCAGCAGCTATCCCCAAACAGGGGGCTTACTGAATTCACCCCTCCACTTT.

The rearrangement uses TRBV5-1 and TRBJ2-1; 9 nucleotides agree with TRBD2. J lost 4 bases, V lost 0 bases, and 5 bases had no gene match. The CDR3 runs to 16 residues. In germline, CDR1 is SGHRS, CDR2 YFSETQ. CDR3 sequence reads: CASSLEAGGLYNEQFF. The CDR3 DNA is TGCGCCAGCAGCTTGGAAGCGGGGGGCCTATACAATGAGCAGTTCTTC. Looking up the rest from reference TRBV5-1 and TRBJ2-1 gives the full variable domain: KAGVTQTPRYLIKTRGQQVTLSCSPISGHRSVSWYQQTPGQGLQFLFEYFSETQRNKGNFPGRFSGRQFSNSRSEMNVSTLELGDSALYLCASSLEAGGLYNEQFFGPGTRLTVL.

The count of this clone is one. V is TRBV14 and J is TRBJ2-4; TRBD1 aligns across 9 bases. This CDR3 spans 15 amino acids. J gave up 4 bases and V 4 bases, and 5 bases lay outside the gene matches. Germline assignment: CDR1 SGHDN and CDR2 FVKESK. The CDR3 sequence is CASSLFGTGKNIQYF. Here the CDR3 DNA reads TGTGCCAGCAGCCTTTTCGGGACAGGGAAAAACATTCAGTACTTC.

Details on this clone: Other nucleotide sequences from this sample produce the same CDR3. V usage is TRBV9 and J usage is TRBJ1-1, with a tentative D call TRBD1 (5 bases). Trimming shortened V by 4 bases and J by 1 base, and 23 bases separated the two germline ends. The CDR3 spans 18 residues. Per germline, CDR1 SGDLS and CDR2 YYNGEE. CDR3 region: CASSHPETSVGGNTEAFF. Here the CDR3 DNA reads TGTGCCAGCAGCCACCCAGAAACTTCCGTCGGGGGGAACACTGAAGCTTTCTTT.

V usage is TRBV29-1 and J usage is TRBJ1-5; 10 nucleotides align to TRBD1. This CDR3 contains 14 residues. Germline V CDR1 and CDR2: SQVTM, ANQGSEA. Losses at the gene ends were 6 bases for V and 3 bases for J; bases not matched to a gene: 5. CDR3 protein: CSVRDRGYNQPQHF. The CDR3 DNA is TGCAGCGTGAGGGACAGGGGATACAATCAGCCCCAGCATTTT.

The CDR3 loop is CASSPFHRDIGTDTQYF. CDR3 nucleotide sequence: TGTGCCAGCTCACCGTTTCACCGGGACATCGGCACAGATACGCAGTATTTT. The chain links TRBV18 to TRBJ2-3, with D possibly TRBD1 on 6 matching bases. Germline V gene sequence: CDR1 KGHSH, CDR2 LQKENI. This CDR3 is 17 amino acids long. V was clipped by 3 bases and J by 1 base, with 17 bases between them.

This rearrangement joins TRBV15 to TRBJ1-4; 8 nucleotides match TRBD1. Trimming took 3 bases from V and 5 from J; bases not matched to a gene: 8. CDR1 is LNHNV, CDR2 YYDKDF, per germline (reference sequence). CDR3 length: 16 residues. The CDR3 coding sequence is TGTGCCACCAGCAGTGGAAACCGGGACAGGAATGAAAAACTGTTTTTT. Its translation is CATSSGNRDRNEKLFF.

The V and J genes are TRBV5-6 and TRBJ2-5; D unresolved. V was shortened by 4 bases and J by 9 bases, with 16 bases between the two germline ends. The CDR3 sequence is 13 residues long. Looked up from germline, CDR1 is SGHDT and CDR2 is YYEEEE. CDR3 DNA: TGTGCCAGCAGCGAGACGGTCATCGAGGCCCAGTACTTC. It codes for CASSETVIEAQYF.

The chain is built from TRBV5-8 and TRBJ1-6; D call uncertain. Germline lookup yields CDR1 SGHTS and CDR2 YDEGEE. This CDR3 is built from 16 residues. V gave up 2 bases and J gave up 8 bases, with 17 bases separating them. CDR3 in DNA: TGTGCCAGCAGCTTCGGGTCCTCGCGATTCCATTCACCCCTCCACTTT. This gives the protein CASSFGSSRFHSPLHF.

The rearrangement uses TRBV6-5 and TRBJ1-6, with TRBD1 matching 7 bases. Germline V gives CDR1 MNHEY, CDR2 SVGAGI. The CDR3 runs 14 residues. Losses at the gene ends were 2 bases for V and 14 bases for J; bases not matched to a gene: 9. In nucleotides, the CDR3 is TGTGCCAGCAGTTACGGGACAGAGCTTATGGCCCTCCACTTT. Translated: CASSYGTELMALHF.

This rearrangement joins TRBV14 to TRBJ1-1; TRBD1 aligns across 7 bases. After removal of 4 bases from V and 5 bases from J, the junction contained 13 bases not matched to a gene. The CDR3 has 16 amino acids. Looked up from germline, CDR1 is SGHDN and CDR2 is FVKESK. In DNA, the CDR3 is TGTGCCAGCAGCCCGAACAGGGGCATTAGGGGGACTGAAGCTTTCTTT. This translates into CASSPNRGIRGTEAFF.

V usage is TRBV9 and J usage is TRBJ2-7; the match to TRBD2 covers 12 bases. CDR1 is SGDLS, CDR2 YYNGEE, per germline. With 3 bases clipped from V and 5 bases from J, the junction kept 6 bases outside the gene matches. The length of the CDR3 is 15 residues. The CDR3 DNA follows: TGTGCCAGCAGCGCCCGACTAGCGGGGGTCCACGAGCAGTACTTC. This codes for CASSARLAGVHEQYF.

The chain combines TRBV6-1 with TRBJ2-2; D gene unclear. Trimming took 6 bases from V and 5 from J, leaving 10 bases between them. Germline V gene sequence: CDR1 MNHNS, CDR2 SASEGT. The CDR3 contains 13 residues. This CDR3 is CASRVDGTGELFF. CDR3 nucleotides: TGTGCCAGCAGGGTCGACGGGACCGGGGAGCTGTTTTTT.

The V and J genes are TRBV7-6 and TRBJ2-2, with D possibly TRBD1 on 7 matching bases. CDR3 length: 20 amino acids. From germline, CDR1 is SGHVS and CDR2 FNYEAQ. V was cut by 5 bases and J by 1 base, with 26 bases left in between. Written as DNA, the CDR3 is TGTGCCAGCAGCCCCCAGGCCCGGGGTAGGGGGCGGGGGAACACCGGGGAGCTGTTTTTT. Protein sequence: CASSPQARGRGRGNTGELFF. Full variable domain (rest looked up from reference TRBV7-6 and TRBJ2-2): GAGVSQSPRYKVTKRGQDVALRCDPISGHVSLYWYRQALGQGPEFLTYFNYEAQQDKSGLPNDRFSAERPEGSISTLTIQRTEQRDSAMYRCASSPQARGRGRGNTGELFFGEGSRLTVL.